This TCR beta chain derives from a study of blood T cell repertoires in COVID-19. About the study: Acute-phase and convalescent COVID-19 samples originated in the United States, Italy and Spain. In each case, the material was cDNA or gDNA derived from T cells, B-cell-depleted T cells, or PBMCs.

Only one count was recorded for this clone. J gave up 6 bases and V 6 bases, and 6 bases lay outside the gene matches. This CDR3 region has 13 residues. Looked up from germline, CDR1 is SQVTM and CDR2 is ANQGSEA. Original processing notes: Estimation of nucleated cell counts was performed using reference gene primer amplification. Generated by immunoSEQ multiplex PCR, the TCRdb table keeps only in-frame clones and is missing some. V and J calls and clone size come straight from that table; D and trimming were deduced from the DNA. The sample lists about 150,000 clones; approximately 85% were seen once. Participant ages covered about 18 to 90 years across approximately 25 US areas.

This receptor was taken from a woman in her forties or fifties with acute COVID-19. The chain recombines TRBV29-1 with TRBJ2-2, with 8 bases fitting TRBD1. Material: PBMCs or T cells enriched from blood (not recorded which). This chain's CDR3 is CSVDREGAGELFF. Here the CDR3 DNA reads TGCAGCGTGGACAGGGAAGGGGCCGGGGAGCTGTTTTTT.